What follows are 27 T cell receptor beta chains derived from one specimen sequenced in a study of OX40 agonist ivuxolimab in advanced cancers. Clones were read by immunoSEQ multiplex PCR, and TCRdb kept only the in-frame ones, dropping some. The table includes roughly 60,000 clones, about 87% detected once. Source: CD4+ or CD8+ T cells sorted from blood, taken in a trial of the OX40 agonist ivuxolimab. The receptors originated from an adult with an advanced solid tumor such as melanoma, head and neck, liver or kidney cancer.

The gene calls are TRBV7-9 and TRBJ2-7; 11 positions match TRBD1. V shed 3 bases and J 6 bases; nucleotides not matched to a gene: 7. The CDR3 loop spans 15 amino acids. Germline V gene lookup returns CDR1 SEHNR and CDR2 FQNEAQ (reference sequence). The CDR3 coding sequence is TGTGCCAGCAGCTTGGGGACAGGGGGACTCGGCGAGCAGTACTTC. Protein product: CASSLGTGGLGEQYF.

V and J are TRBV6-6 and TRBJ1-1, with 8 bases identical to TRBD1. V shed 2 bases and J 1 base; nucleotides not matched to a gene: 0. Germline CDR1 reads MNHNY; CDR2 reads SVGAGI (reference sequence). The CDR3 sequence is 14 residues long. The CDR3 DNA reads TGTGCCAGCAGTTACGACAGGGGGAACACTGAAGCTTTCTTT. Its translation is CASSYDRGNTEAFF.

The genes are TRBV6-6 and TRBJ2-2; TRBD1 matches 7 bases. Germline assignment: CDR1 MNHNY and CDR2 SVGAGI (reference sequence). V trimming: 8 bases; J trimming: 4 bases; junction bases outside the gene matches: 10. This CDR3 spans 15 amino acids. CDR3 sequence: CASWETGRVTGELFF. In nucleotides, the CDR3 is TGTGCCAGCTGGGAGACAGGGCGTGTCACCGGGGAGCTGTTTTTT.

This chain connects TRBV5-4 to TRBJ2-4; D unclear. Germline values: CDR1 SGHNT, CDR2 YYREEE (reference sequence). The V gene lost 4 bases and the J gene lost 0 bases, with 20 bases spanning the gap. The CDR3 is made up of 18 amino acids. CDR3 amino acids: CASSPLPAPLLAKNIQYF. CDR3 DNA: TGTGCCAGCAGCCCGTTACCGGCACCTTTGCTAGCCAAAAACATTCAGTACTTC.

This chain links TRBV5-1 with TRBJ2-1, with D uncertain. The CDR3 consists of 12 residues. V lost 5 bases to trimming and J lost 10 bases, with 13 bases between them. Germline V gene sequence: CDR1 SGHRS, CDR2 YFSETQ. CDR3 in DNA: TGCGCCAGCAGGTCCTTTGACGGGGAGCAGTTCTTC. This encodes CASRSFDGEQFF. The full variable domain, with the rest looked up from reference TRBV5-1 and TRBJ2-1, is KAGVTQTPRYLIKTRGQQVTLSCSPISGHRSVSWYQQTPGQGLQFLFEYFSETQRNKGNFPGRFSGRQFSNSRSEMNVSTLELGDSALYLCASRSFDGEQFFGPGTRLTVL.

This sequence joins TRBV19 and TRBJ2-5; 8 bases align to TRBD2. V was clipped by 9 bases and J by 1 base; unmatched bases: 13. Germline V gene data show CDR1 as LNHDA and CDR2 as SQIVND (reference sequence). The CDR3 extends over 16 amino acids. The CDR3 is CASRSSGVSFQETQYF. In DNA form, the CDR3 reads TGTGCCAGCAGAAGTAGCGGGGTCTCCTTCCAAGAGACCCAGTACTTC. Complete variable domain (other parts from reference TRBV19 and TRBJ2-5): DGGITQSPKYLFRKEGQNVTLSCEQNLNHDAMYWYRQDPGQGLRLIYYSQIVNDFQKGDIAEGYSVSREKKESFPLTVTSAQKNPTAFYLCASRSSGVSFQETQYFGPGTRLLVL.

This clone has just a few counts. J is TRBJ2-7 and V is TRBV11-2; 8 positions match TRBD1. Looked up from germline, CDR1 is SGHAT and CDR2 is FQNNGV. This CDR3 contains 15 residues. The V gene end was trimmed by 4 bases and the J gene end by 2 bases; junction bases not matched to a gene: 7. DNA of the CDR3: TGTGCCAGCAGCTCGTACAGGGGGAGCGCCTACGAGCAGTACTTC. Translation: CASSSYRGSAYEQYF.

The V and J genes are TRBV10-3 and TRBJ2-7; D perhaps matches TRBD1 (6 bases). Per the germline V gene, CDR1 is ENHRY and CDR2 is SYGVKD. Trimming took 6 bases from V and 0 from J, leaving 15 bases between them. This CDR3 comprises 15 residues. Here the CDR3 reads CAIRSSGTSSYEQYF. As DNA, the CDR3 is TGTGCCATCAGATCATCCGGGACAAGCTCCTACGAGCAGTACTTC.

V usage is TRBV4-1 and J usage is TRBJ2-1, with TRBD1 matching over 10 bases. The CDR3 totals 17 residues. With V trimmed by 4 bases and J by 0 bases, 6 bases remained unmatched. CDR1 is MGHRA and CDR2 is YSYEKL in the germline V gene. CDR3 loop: CASSPGQGPSSYNEQFF. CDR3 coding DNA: TGCGCCAGCAGCCCGGGACAGGGGCCGAGCTCCTACAATGAGCAGTTCTTC.

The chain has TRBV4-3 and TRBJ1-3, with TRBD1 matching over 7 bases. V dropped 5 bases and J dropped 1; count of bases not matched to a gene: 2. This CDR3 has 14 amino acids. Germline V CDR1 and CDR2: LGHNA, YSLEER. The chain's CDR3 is CASSLTGSGNTIYF. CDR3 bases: TGCGCCAGCAGCTTGACAGGGTCTGGAAACACCATATATTTT.

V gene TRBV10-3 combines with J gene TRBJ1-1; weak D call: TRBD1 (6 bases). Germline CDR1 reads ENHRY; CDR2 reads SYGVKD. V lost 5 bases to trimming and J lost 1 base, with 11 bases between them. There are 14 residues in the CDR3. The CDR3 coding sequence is TGTGCCATCAGTCAGCGGGGACAGAACACTGAAGCTTTCTTT. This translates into CAISQRGQNTEAFF.

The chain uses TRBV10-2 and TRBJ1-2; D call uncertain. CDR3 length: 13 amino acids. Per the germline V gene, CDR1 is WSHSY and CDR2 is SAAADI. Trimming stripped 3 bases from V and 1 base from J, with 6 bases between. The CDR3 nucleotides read TGCGCCAGCAGTGATGCTGGTAACTATGGCTACACCTTC. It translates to CASSDAGNYGYTF.

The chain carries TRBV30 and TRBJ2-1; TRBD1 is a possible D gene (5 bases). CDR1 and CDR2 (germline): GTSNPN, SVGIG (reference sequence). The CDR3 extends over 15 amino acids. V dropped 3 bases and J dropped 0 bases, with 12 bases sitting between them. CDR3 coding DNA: TGTGCCTGGAGGAAAGGGGCCCGCTCCTACAATGAGCAGTTCTTC. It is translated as CAWRKGARSYNEQFF.

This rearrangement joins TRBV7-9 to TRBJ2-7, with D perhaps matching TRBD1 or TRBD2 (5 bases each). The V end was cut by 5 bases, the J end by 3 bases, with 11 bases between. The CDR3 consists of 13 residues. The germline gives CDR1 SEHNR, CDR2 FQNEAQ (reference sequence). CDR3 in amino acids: CASSPGTSYEQYF. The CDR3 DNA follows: TGTGCCAGCAGCCCCGGGACCAGCTACGAGCAGTACTTC.

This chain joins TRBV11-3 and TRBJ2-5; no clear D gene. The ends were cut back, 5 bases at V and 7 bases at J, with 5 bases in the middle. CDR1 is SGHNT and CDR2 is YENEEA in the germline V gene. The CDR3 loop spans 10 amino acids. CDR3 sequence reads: CASSPPTQYF. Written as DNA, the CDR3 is TGTGCCAGCAGCCCACCGACCCAGTACTTC. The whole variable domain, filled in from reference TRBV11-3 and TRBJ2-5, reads EAGVVQSPRYKIIEKKQPVAFWCNPISGHNTLYWYLQNLGQGPELLIRYENEEAVDDSQLPKDRFSAERLKGVDSTLKIQPAELGDSAVYLCASSPPTQYFGPGTRLLVL.

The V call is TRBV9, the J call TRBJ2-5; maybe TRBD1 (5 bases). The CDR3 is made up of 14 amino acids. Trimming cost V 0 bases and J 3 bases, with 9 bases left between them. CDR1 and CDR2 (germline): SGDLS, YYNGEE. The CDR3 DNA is TGTGCCAGCAGCGTAGTGCCCAGGGAAGAGACCCAGTACTTC. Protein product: CASSVVPREETQYF.

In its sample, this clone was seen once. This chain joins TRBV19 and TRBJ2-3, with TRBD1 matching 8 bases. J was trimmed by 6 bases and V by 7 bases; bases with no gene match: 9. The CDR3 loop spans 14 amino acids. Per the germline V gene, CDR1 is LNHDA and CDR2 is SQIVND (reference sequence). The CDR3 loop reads CASTKGTGADTQYF. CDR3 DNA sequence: TGTGCCAGTACGAAGGGGACAGGAGCGGATACGCAGTATTTT.

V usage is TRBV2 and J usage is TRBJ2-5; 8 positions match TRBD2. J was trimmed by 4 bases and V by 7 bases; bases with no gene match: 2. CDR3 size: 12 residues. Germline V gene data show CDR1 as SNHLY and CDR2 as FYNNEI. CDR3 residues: CASILAGETQYF. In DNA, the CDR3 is TGTGCCAGCATCCTAGCGGGAGAGACCCAGTACTTC.

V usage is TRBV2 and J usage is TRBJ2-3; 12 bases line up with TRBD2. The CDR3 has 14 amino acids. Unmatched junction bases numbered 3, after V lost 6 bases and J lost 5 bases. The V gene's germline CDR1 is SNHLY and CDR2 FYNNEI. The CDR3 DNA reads TGTGCCAGCAGGCCGGGACTAGCGGGAGATACGCAGTATTTT. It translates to CASRPGLAGDTQYF.

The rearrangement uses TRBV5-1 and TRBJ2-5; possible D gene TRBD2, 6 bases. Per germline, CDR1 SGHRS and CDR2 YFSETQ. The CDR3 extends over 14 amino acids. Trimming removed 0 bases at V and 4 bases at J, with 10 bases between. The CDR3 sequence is CASSLGGSGETQYF. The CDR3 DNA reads TGCGCCAGCAGCTTGGGTGGTAGCGGAGAGACCCAGTACTTC.

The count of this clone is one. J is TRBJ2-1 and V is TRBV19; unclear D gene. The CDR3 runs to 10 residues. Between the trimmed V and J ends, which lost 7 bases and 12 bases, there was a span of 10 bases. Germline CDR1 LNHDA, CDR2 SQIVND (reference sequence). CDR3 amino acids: CASKVAGQFF. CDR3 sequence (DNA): TGTGCCAGTAAGGTAGCAGGGCAGTTCTTC.

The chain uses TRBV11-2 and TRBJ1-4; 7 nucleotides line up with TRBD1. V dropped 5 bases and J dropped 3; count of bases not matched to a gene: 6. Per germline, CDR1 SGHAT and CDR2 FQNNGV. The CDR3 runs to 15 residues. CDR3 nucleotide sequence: TGTGCCAGCAGCCCACAGGGGATGGCTAATGAAAAACTGTTTTTT. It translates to CASSPQGMANEKLFF.

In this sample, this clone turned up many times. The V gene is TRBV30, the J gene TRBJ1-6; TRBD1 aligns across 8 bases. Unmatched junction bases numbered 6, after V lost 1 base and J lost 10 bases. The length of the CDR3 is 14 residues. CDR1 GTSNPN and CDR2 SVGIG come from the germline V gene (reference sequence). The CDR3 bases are TGTGCCTGGAGTGGGGACAGGTCGGGGTCACCCCTCCACTTT. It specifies CAWSGDRSGSPLHF.

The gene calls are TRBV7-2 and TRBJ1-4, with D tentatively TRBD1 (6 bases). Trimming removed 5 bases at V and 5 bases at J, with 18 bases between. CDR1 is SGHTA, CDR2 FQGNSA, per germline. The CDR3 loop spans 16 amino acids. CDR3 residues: CASSHVWGAVNEKLFF. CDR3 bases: TGTGCCAGCAGCCACGTCTGGGGGGCGGTGAATGAAAAACTGTTTTTT. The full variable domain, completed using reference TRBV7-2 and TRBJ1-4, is GAGVSQSPSNKVTEKGKDVELRCDPISGHTALYWYRQSLGQGLEFLIYFQGNSAPDKSGLPSDRFSAERTGGSVSTLTIQRTQQEDSAVYLCASSHVWGAVNEKLFFGSGTQLSVL.

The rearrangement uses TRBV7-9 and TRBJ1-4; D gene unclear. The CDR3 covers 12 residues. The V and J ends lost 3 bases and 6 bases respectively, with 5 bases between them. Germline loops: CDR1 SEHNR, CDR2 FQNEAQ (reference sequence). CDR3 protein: CASSFRDEKLFF. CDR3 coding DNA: TGTGCCAGCAGCTTCCGGGATGAAAAACTGTTTTTT.

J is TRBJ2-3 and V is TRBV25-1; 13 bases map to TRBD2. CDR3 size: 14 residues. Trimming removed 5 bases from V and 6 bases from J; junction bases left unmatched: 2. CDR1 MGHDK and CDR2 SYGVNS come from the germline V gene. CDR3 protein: CASSRTSGSDTQYF. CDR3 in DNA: TGTGCCAGCAGTCGGACTAGCGGGAGCGATACGCAGTATTTT.

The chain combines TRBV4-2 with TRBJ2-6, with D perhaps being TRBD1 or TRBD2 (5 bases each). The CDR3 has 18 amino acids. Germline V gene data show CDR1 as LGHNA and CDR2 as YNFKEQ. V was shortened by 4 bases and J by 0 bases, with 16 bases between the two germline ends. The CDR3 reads CASSPGSGQGSGANVLTF. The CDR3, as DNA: TGTGCCAGCAGCCCGGGGTCCGGACAAGGCTCTGGGGCCAACGTCCTGACTTTC.